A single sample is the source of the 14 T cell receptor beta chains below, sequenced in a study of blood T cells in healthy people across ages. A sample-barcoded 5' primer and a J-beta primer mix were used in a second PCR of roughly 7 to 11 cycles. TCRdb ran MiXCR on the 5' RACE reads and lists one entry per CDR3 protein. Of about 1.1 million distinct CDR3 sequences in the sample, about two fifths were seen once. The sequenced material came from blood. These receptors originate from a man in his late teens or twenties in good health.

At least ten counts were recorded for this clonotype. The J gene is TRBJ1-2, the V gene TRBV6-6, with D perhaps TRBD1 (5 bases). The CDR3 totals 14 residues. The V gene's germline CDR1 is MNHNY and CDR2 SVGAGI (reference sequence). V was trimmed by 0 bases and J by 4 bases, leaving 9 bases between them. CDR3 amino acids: CASSYSGGGYGYTF. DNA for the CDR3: TGTGCCAGCAGTTACTCCGGGGGGGGCTATGGCTACACCTTC.

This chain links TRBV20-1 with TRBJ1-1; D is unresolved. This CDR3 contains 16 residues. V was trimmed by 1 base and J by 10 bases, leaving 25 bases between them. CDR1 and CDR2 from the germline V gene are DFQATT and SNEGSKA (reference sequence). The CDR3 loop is CSARVAVRGASVIAFF. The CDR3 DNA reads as TGCAGTGCTAGAGTGGCCGTTCGAGGCGCCAGTGTTATAGCTTTCTTT.

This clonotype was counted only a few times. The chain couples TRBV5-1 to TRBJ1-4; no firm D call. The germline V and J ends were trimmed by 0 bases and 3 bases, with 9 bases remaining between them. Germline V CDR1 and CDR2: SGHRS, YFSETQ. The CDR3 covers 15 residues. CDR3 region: CASSLEGNSNEKLFF. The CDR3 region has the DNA TGCGCCAGCAGCTTGGAAGGGAACTCTAATGAAAAACTGTTTTTT. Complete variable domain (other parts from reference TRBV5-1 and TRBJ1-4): KAGVTQTPRYLIKTRGQQVTLSCSPISGHRSVSWYQQTPGQGLQFLFEYFSETQRNKGNFPGRFSGRQFSNSRSEMNVSTLELGDSALYLCASSLEGNSNEKLFFGSGTQLSVL.

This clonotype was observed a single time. Here the CDR3 DNA reads TGTGCCAGCAGTTACACCGACAGGGGAAGTGGCTACACCTTC. It is translated as CASSYTDRGSGYTF. V gene TRBV6-6 combines with J gene TRBJ1-2, with TRBD1 matching 8 bases. There are 14 residues in the CDR3. V was clipped by 2 bases and J by 7 bases; unmatched bases: 6. CDR1 is MNHNY, CDR2 SVGAGI, per germline (reference sequence).

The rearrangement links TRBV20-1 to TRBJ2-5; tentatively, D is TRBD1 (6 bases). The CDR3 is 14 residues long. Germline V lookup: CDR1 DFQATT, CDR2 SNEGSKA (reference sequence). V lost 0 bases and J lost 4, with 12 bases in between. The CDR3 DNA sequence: TGCAGTGCTAGAGAAGGGACAACCCGAGAGACCCAGTACTTC. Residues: CSAREGTTRETQYF.

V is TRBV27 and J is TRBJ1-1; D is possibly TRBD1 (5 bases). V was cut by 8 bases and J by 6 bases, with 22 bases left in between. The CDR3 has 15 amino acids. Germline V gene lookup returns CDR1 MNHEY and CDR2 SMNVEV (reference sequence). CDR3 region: CASLTPGDGVAEAFF. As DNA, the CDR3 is TGTGCCAGCCTAACCCCGGGGGACGGTGTCGCTGAAGCTTTCTTT.

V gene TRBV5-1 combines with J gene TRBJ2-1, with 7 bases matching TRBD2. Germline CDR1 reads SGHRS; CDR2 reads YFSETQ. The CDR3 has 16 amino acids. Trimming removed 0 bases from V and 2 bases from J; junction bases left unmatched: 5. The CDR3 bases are TGCGCCAGCAGCTTGGATATGGGAGGGGCCTACAATGAGCAGTTCTTC. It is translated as CASSLDMGGAYNEQFF.

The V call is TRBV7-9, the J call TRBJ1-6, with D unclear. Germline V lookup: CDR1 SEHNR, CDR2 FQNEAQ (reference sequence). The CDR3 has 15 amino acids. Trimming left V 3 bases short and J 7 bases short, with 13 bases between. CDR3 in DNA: TGTGCCAGCAGCTTGAATCCCGGGTTGAATTCACCCCTCCACTTT. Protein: CASSLNPGLNSPLHF. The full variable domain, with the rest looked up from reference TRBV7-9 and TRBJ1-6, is DTGVSQNPRHKITKRGQNVTFRCDPISEHNRLYWYRQTLGQGPEFLTYFQNEAQLEKSRLLSDRFSAERPKGSFSTLEIQRTEQGDSAMYLCASSLNPGLNSPLHFGNGTRLTVT.

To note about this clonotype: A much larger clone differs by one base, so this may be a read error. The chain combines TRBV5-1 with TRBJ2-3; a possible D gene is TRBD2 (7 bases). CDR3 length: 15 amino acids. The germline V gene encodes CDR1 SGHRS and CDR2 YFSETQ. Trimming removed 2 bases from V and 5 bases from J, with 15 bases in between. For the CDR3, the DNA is TGCGCCAGCAGCTTTACGGGGGGCCAGGGAGATACGCAGTATTTT. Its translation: CASSFTGGQGDTQYF.

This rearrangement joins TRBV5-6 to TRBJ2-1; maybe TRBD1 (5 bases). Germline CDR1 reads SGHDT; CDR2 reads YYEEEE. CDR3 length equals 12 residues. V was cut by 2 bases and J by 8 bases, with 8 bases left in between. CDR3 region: CASSFTRDEQFF. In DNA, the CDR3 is TGTGCCAGCAGCTTTACCAGGGATGAGCAGTTCTTC.

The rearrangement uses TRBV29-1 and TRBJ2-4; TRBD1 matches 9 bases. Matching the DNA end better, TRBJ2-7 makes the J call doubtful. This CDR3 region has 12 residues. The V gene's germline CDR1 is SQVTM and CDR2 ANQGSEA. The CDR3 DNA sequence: TGCAGCGGGGGACAGGGACATGGCGAGCAGTACTTC. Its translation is CSGGQGHGEQYF.

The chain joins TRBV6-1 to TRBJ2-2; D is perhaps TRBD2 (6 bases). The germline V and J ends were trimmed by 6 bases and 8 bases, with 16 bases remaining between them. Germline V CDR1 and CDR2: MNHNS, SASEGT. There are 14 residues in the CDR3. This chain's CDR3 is CASRTGLLGGELFF. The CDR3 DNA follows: TGTGCCAGCAGGACGGGACTTCTAGGAGGGGAGCTGTTTTTT.

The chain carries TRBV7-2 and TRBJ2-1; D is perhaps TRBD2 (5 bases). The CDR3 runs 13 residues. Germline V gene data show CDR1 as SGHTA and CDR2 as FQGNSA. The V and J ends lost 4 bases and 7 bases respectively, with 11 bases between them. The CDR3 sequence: CASSSRGANEQFF. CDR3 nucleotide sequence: TGTGCCAGCAGCTCTCGGGGAGCAAATGAGCAGTTCTTC.

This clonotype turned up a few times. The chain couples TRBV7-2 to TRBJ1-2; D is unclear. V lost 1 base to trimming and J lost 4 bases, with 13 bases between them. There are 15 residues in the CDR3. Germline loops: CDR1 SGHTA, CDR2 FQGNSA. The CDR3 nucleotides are TGTGCCAGCAGCTTAGGGCGTGTGCAGTTCTATGGCTACACCTTC. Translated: CASSLGRVQFYGYTF.